Listed below are T cell receptor beta chains from one sample, sequenced in a study of T cells in Graves' hyperthyroidism and ophthalmopathy. Via MiXCR, TCRdb re-called the multiplex PCR reads, giving one row per CDR3 protein. Of around 700,000 distinct CDR3 sequences in the sample, 18% are singletons; the top ten hold approximately 16%. The sample consisted of blood. Receptors were obtained from a woman between 45 and 65 years old with Graves' hyperthyroidism that later progressed to Graves' ophthalmopathy. Both conserved end residues are part of each CDR3. A D gene is named only where the DNA matches it firmly. The size entry is marked missing in some rows and otherwise reads once, few, many or a size class.

abundance: many
d_gene: TRBD2
v_gene: TRBV20-1
j_gene: TRBJ2-3
CDR3aa: CSAKGLAGVLNTDTQYF
CDR3nt: TGCAGTGCTAAGGGACTAGCGGGGGTGCTCAACACAGATACGCAGTATTTT

abundance: many
d_gene: TRBD1
v_gene: TRBV11-2
j_gene: TRBJ1-2
CDR3aa: CASSRTGLDYGYTF
CDR3nt: TGTGCCAGCAGCAGGACAGGGTTGGACTATGGCTACACCTTC

abundance: .
d_gene: .
v_gene: TRBV12-3/TRBV12-4
j_gene: TRBJ2-7
CDR3aa: CASTSPGGDSSYEQYF
CDR3nt: TGTGCCAGCACTTCCCCGGGGGGGGACAGCTCTTACGAGCAGTACTTC

abundance: many
d_gene: TRBD1
v_gene: TRBV7-3
j_gene: TRBJ2-3
CDR3aa: CASSPDRASHTQYF
CDR3nt: TGTGCCAGCAGCCCGGACAGGGCCTCCCATACGCAGTATTTT

abundance: many
d_gene: TRBD1
v_gene: TRBV5-1
j_gene: TRBJ2-1
CDR3aa: CASRTGTVYNEQFF
CDR3nt: TGTGCCAGCAGAACCGGGACAGTATACAATGAGCAGTTCTTC

abundance: many
d_gene: .
v_gene: TRBV20-1
j_gene: TRBJ1-2
CDR3aa: CSASRQSANYGYTF
CDR3nt: TGCAGTGCTTCACGACAGTCAGCTAACTATGGCTACACCTTC

abundance: few
d_gene: .
v_gene: TRBV27
j_gene: TRBJ1-6
CDR3aa: CASRQSGYHITSPLHF
CDR3nt: TGTGCCAGCAGACAATCGGGCTATCACATAACTTCACCCCTCCACTTT

abundance: many
d_gene: TRBD1
v_gene: TRBV5-1
j_gene: TRBJ1-1
CDR3aa: CASSLEQGRYSEAFF
CDR3nt: TGCGCCAGCAGCTTGGAACAGGGGAGATACTCCGAAGCTTTCTTT

abundance: .
d_gene: TRBD1
v_gene: TRBV19
j_gene: TRBJ1-1
CDR3aa: CASSLKPTGGNTEAFF
CDR3nt: TGTGCCAGTAGCCTGAAACCGACAGGGGGGAACACTGAAGCTTTCTTT

abundance: few
d_gene: .
v_gene: TRBV4-1
j_gene: TRBJ1-5
CDR3aa: CASSQDQGGGGNQPQHF
CDR3nt: TGCGCCAGCAGCCAAGACCAAGGGGGGGGTGGCAATCAGCCCCAGCATTTT

abundance: few
d_gene: .
v_gene: TRBV20-1
j_gene: TRBJ2-5
CDR3aa: CSARVVGETQYF
CDR3nt: TGCAGTGCTAGAGTTGTAGGAGAGACCCAGTACTTC

abundance: many
d_gene: .
v_gene: TRBV11-2
j_gene: TRBJ2-2
CDR3aa: CASSSPVRTGELFF
CDR3nt: TGTGCCAGCAGCTCTCCCGTCCGGACCGGGGAGCTGTTTTTT

abundance: many
d_gene: .
v_gene: TRBV3-1
j_gene: TRBJ2-5
CDR3aa: CASSQELEGRETQYF
CDR3nt: TGTGCCAGCAGCCAAGAGCTTGAAGGGAGAGAGACCCAGTACTTC

abundance: few
d_gene: TRBD2
v_gene: TRBV3-1
j_gene: TRBJ2-1
CDR3aa: CANSQDRAGGFDEQFF
CDR3nt: TGTGCCAACAGCCAAGATCGGGCGGGGGGGTTCGATGAGCAGTTCTTC

abundance: many
d_gene: TRBD2
v_gene: TRBV7-9
j_gene: TRBJ2-5
CDR3aa: CASSLGSSGQETQYF
CDR3nt: TGTGCCAGCAGCTTAGGGTCTAGCGGGCAAGAGACCCAGTACTTC

abundance: .
d_gene: .
v_gene: TRBV7-9
j_gene: TRBJ1-2
CDR3aa: CASSLGRFYGYTF
CDR3nt: TGTGCCAGCAGCTTAGGGAGATTCTATGGCTACACCTTC

abundance: few
d_gene: .
v_gene: TRBV7-6
j_gene: TRBJ1-6
CDR3aa: CASSLGLPSSYNSPLHF
CDR3nt: TGTGCCAGCAGCTTAGGTCTACCTAGCTCCTATAATTCACCCCTCCACTTT

abundance: few
d_gene: .
v_gene: TRBV29-1
j_gene: TRBJ1-2
CDR3aa: CSVVPTPPGRIYGYTF
CDR3nt: TGCAGCGTTGTTCCAACCCCCCCAGGGAGGATCTATGGCTACACCTTC

abundance: .
d_gene: .
v_gene: TRBV6-2/TRBV6-3
j_gene: TRBJ2-2
CDR3aa: CASSYGGATTGELFF
CDR3nt: TGTGCCAGCAGTTACGGAGGGGCTACGACCGGGGAGCTGTTTTTT

abundance: few
d_gene: TRBD1
v_gene: TRBV12-3/TRBV12-4
j_gene: TRBJ2-5
CDR3aa: CASSNRGFQETQYF
CDR3nt: TGTGCCAGCAGTAACAGGGGCTTCCAAGAGACCCAGTACTTC

abundance: few
d_gene: .
v_gene: TRBV9
j_gene: TRBJ2-3
CDR3aa: CASSVRLVGDTQYF
CDR3nt: TGTGCCAGCAGCGTACGCCTAGTCGGAGATACGCAGTATTTT

abundance: .
d_gene: .
v_gene: TRBV6-2/TRBV6-3
j_gene: TRBJ1-1
CDR3aa: CASRLSPPDSPGAEAFF
CDR3nt: TGTGCCAGCAGACTAAGCCCCCCCGACTCCCCTGGCGCTGAAGCTTTCTTT

abundance: .
d_gene: .
v_gene: TRBV7-2
j_gene: TRBJ2-6
CDR3aa: CASSLFRDSGANVLTF
CDR3nt: TGTGCCAGCAGCTTATTTCGGGACTCTGGGGCCAACGTCCTGACTTTC

abundance: few
d_gene: TRBD1
v_gene: TRBV5-8
j_gene: TRBJ1-5
CDR3aa: CASSKRGPRQPQHF
CDR3nt: TGTGCCAGCAGCAAGAGGGGGCCGCGGCAGCCCCAGCATTTT

abundance: few
d_gene: .
v_gene: TRBV6-2/TRBV6-3
j_gene: TRBJ2-7
CDR3aa: CASSYRAAYEQYF
CDR3nt: TGTGCCAGCAGTTATCGGGCAGCCTACGAGCAGTACTTC

abundance: many
d_gene: .
v_gene: TRBV12-3/TRBV12-4
j_gene: TRBJ1-1
CDR3aa: CASSPQGAVNTEAFF
CDR3nt: TGTGCCAGCAGTCCACAGGGTGCGGTGAACACTGAAGCTTTCTTT